This T cell receptor (beta chain) was found in a study of human thymus T cells. Here immunoSEQ multiplex PCR was the method, and the copy in TCRdb shows in-frame clones only, minus some. The repertoire holds 120,000 or so clones, with around 95% as singletons. This CDR3 comprises 17 residues. The germline V and J ends were trimmed by 0 bases and 3 bases, with 18 bases remaining between them. Germline assignment: CDR1 LGHNA and CDR2 YSLEER. This clone was found once. Thymus was obtained from resections taken during corrective heart surgery. This sequence joins TRBV4-3 and TRBJ2-7; a possible D gene is TRBD1 (5 bases). This clonotype was sampled from a boy younger than two with a congenital heart defect but otherwise immunologically healthy. Material for sequencing was thymus tissue. The CDR3 DNA sequence: TGCGCCAGCAGCCAAGATCTAAGGTTCCCGACAGTCTACGAGCAGTACTTC. Its protein is CASSQDLRFPTVYEQYF.